This TCR beta chain was captured by sequencing in a study of blood T cell repertoires in COVID-19. A few counts support this clone. CDR3 length: 15 residues. Trimming left V 6 bases short and J 6 bases short, with 19 bases between. Germline CDR1 and CDR2: LNHDA and SQIVND (reference sequence). Assay: immunoSEQ multiplex PCR; the TCRdb copy retains only in-frame clones and omits some. The data show roughly 200,000 clones, more than 75% seen once. This clonotype was sampled from a woman aged 50 to 65 with active or convalescent COVID-19. The chain is built from TRBV19 and TRBJ2-3; a possible D gene is TRBD2 (5 bases). Sequencing input: peripheral blood. The chain's CDR3 is CASRGRAAVGDTQYF. In DNA, the CDR3 is TGTGCCAGTAGAGGAAGAGCGGCGGTTGGTGATACGCAGTATTTT.